This T cell receptor beta chain was captured by sequencing in a study of cytomegalovirus exposure and HLA in healthy donors. As to this clone: Its target is unknown.

General study results and limits: Reportedly, cytomegalovirus status was diagnosed with high sensitivity and specificity.

CDR1 and CDR2 (germline): MNHNS, SASEGT. V trimming: 6 bases; J trimming: 1 base; junction bases outside the gene matches: 8. CDR3 size: 15 residues. Repertoires were generated with immunoSEQ multiplex PCR, while TCRdb's copy carries only in-frame clones and drops some. This table has some 120,000 clones, 70% to 90% appearing once. The chain uses TRBV6-1 and TRBJ2-5; 7 bases fit TRBD1. This clonotype was obtained from a woman under 30 in good health and CMV-seronegative. The specimen was PBMCs. CDR3 nucleotide sequence: TGTGCCAGCAGCGTGAAATACAGGGGCCAAGAGACCCAGTACTTC. Its protein product is CASSVKYRGQETQYF.